In this sample, the clone carrying this T cell receptor beta chain turned up many times. The target antigen is unknown. These data are taken from a study of T cells in Graves' hyperthyroidism and ophthalmopathy. Study-wide background: Upon initial diagnosis and before any treatment, peripheral blood was collected.

The germline gives CDR1 DFQATT, CDR2 SNEGSKA (reference sequence). CDR3 length: 16 residues. Trimming removed 0 bases at V and 1 base at J, with 10 bases between. There were TCR beta CDR3 regions amplified from RNA transcripts. TCR CDR3 regions were first amplified by RT-PCR with HTBI primers. TCRdb reprocessed the multiplex PCR reads via MiXCR and lists one record per CDR3 protein. The sample holds 350,000 or so distinct CDR3 sequences, about 15% seen once. Diagnosis of hyperthyroidism was new in patients aged 18 to 65, and its duration was under 2 months. Study-wide findings and caveats: Most clonotypes expanded in thyroid above 0.001 were likewise present in blood.

The clonotype comes from a young woman with Graves' hyperthyroidism that later progressed to Graves' ophthalmopathy. The sequencing input was blood. The chain couples TRBV20-1 to TRBJ2-6; D possibly corresponds to TRBD1 (6 bases). This chain's CDR3 is CSARDHTGSGANVLTF. For the CDR3, the DNA is TGCAGTGCTAGAGATCATACAGGGTCTGGGGCCAACGTCCTGACTTTC.